These 24 T cell receptor beta chains were sequenced from one sample in a study of PD-1 blockade in classical Hodgkin lymphoma. Method: immunoSEQ multiplex PCR; TCRdb's copy keeps in-frame clones and lacks some. The table lists almost 7,000 clones, 86% of them singletons. The time point here: cycle 4 day 1 (C4D1), after 5 to 7 weeks of nivolumab. Each patient experienced a relapse that followed autologous stem cell transplantation, and brentuximab vedotin exposure varied. The specimen was peripheral blood mononuclear cells (PBMCs), collected before the fourth cycle of nivolumab. The source is a human donor with classical Hodgkin lymphoma.

A note on this clone: The sample has other DNA sequences that encode this CDR3 too. The V gene is TRBV4-2, the J gene TRBJ2-2, with 7 positions matching TRBD2. Per germline, CDR1 LGHNA and CDR2 YNFKEQ. This CDR3 has 18 residues. Trimming cost V 0 bases and J 1 base; bases outside gene matches: 8. The CDR3 loop reads CASSQDLRGRGNTGELFF. The CDR3 region has the DNA TGTGCCAGCAGCCAAGATCTACGGGGGAGGGGGAACACCGGGGAGCTGTTTTTT.

This clone has just a few counts. The genes are TRBV18 and TRBJ1-2; D remains ambiguous. V was trimmed by 2 bases and J by 8 bases, leaving 15 bases between them. The CDR3 contains 14 residues. Germline V gene sequence: CDR1 KGHSH, CDR2 LQKENI. CDR3 residues: CASSPGSPLGGYTF. DNA for the CDR3: TGTGCCAGCTCACCAGGCAGCCCCTTGGGGGGCTACACCTTC. Using reference TRBV18 and TRBJ1-2 for the parts outside the CDR3, the full variable domain is NAGVMQNPRHLVRRRGQEARLRCSPMKGHSHVYWYRQLPEEGLKFMVYLQKENIIDESGMPKERFSAEFPKEGPSILRIQQVVRGDSAAYFCASSPGSPLGGYTFGSGTRLTVV.

The V call is TRBV5-6, the J call TRBJ1-2; TRBD1 matches at 7 bases. This CDR3 comprises 13 residues. The germline V gene encodes CDR1 SGHDT and CDR2 YYEEEE. J gave up 5 bases and V 3 bases, and 4 bases lay outside the gene matches. DNA of the CDR3: TGTGCCAGCAGCTCCCCACAGGGGTATGGCTACACCTTC. Protein: CASSSPQGYGYTF.

The J gene is TRBJ2-1, the V gene TRBV6-6, with D perhaps TRBD1 (6 bases). Germline CDR1 is MNHNY and CDR2 is SVGAGI (reference sequence). Trimming cost V 0 bases and J 0 bases, with 9 bases left between them. This CDR3 region has 16 residues. The CDR3 loop is CASSYSRGSSYNEQFF. CDR3 coding DNA: TGTGCCAGCAGTTACTCGAGGGGGAGCTCCTACAATGAGCAGTTCTTC.

The chain recombines TRBV7-6 with TRBJ2-3; no clear D. The ends were cut back, 5 bases at V and 3 bases at J, with 15 bases in the middle. CDR1 is SGHVS and CDR2 is FNYEAQ in the germline V gene. The CDR3 sequence is 15 residues long. This CDR3 is CASSPQVLGTDTQYF. CDR3 bases: TGTGCCAGCAGCCCTCAGGTTCTGGGTACAGATACGCAGTATTTT.

The rearrangement joins TRBV7-9 to TRBJ1-2; D is ambiguous. CDR1 is SEHNR and CDR2 is FQNEAQ in the germline V gene (reference sequence). V lost 5 bases, J lost 2 bases, and 15 bases lay in between. The length of the CDR3 is 15 residues. CDR3 residues: CASSAHHRVNYGYTF. CDR3 nucleotide sequence: TGTGCCAGCAGCGCCCACCATCGGGTAAACTATGGCTACACCTTC.

This rearrangement joins TRBV5-1 to TRBJ2-5; 10 bases line up with TRBD2. V shed 4 bases and J 0 bases; nucleotides not matched to a gene: 6. CDR1 is SGHRS, CDR2 YFSETQ, per germline. CDR3 length: 16 residues. In DNA, the CDR3 is TGCGCCAGCAGCCGGACTAGCGGAACGTACCAAGAGACCCAGTACTTC. It yields the protein CASSRTSGTYQETQYF.

The DNA for the CDR3 is TGTGCCAGCACCAAACAGGGTAGAGGCACAGATACGCAGTATTTT. Amino acid sequence: CASTKQGRGTDTQYF. The rearrangement joins TRBV6-5 to TRBJ2-3, with TRBD1 as a possible D gene (6 bases). Germline V gene lookup returns CDR1 MNHEY and CDR2 SVGAGI. Trimming took off 7 bases at V and 1 base at J, with 15 bases between the two ends. The CDR3 totals 15 residues.

The V and J genes are TRBV5-1 and TRBJ2-5; D may be TRBD1 (5 bases). The CDR3 is made up of 15 amino acids. Germline lookup yields CDR1 SGHRS and CDR2 YFSETQ. The V end lost 0 bases, the J end lost 5 bases, and 14 bases lay between the germline ends. The CDR3 region is CASSLAKGAEETQYF. In DNA, the CDR3 is TGCGCCAGCAGCTTGGCGAAAGGGGCTGAGGAGACCCAGTACTTC.

The chain joins TRBV18 to TRBJ2-5; TRBD2 agrees at 7 bases. The J segment lost 5 bases and the V segment lost 3 bases, leaving 3 bases of the junction unmatched. This CDR3 is 13 amino acids long. Per the germline V gene, CDR1 is KGHSH and CDR2 is LQKENI. CDR3 nucleotide sequence: TGTGCCAGCTCACCGCAGGGAGGGGAGACCCAGTACTTC. Its protein is CASSPQGGETQYF.

In this sample, this clone turned up once. V is TRBV2 and J is TRBJ2-5; TRBD1 might be the D (6 bases). Germline CDR1 SNHLY, CDR2 FYNNEI. CDR3 length equals 18 residues. Trimming took off 3 bases at V and 7 bases at J, with 27 bases between the two ends. CDR3 sequence: CASSDPQGHPLPSRTQYF. The CDR3 nucleotides read TGTGCCAGCAGTGATCCCCAGGGGCACCCTCTCCCTAGCAGGACCCAGTACTTC.

V and J are TRBV7-9 and TRBJ2-3, with 11 bases fitting TRBD2. Germline V gene lookup returns CDR1 SEHNR and CDR2 FQNEAQ (reference sequence). This CDR3 is 19 amino acids long. Trimming took 6 bases from V and 1 from J; bases not matched to a gene: 15. This chain's CDR3 is CASRADHSGRAMGTDTQYF. The CDR3 DNA follows: TGTGCCAGCAGGGCGGATCATAGCGGGAGGGCTATGGGCACAGATACGCAGTATTTT.

By proportion, this clone is medium-sized. The V gene is TRBV6-5, the J gene TRBJ2-6; no clear D. With 6 bases removed from V and 0 bases from J, the gap between germline ends came to 6 bases. Germline values: CDR1 MNHEY, CDR2 SVGAGI. The length of the CDR3 is 14 residues. The CDR3 coding sequence is TGTGCCAGCAGAGCGACCTCTGGGGCCAACGTCCTGACTTTC. This translates into CASRATSGANVLTF.

The chain links TRBV2 to TRBJ1-2, with D unclear. V was cut by 6 bases and J by 6 bases, with 14 bases left in between. The CDR3 has 13 residues. The germline V gene has CDR1 SNHLY and CDR2 FYNNEI. The CDR3 sequence is CASRAPMGHGYTF. The CDR3 DNA follows: TGTGCCAGCAGGGCCCCGATGGGCCATGGCTACACCTTC.

The chain combines TRBV6-4 with TRBJ2-1, with 7 bases that match TRBD1. CDR3 size: 14 residues. The trim removed 6 bases at V and 6 bases at J, leaving 8 bases unmatched. From germline, CDR1 is MRHNA and CDR2 SNTAGT. CDR3 DNA: TGTGCCAGCAGCCCCCGGGACAGACCCAATGAGCAGTTCTTC. Translated, it gives CASSPRDRPNEQFF.

The rearrangement joins TRBV7-9 to TRBJ2-3; D gene ambiguous. The germline CDR1 and CDR2 sequences are SEHNR and FQNEAQ (reference sequence). The length of the CDR3 is 16 residues. The V gene lost 1 base and the J gene lost 2 bases, with 13 bases spanning the gap. CDR3 sequence reads: CASSLEPSSLTDTQYF. CDR3 in DNA: TGTGCCAGCAGCTTAGAGCCCTCTTCCCTCACAGATACGCAGTATTTT.

This clone was seen only once. The genes are TRBV15 and TRBJ1-3; the D gene is possibly TRBD1 (5 bases). V was shortened by 0 bases and J by 0 bases, with 9 bases between the two germline ends. Per the germline V gene, CDR1 is LNHNV and CDR2 is YYDKDF (reference sequence). CDR3 size: 16 residues. The CDR3 DNA reads TGTGCCACCAGCAGAGATATGAGGGGCTCTGGAAACACCATATATTTT. Protein: CATSRDMRGSGNTIYF.

The chain employs TRBV5-8 and TRBJ1-6; no definite D call. Germline V CDR1 and CDR2: SGHTS, YDEGEE. The V gene lost 4 bases and the J gene lost 6 bases, with 14 bases spanning the gap. There are 15 residues in the CDR3. Written as DNA, the CDR3 is TGTGCCAGCAGCGAAATGCCGGGCCGTAATTCACCCCTCCACTTT. This codes for CASSEMPGRNSPLHF.

This chain connects TRBV6-5 to TRBJ1-1; D is possibly TRBD1 (5 bases). Per the germline V gene, CDR1 is MNHEY and CDR2 is SVGAGI. The CDR3 extends over 13 amino acids. V dropped 2 bases and J dropped 10 bases, with 14 bases sitting between them. The CDR3 is CASSYQAGTPAFF. The CDR3 DNA reads TGTGCCAGCAGTTACCAAGCCGGGACCCCAGCTTTCTTT.

The chain combines TRBV25-1 with TRBJ1-6; no firm D call. The germline V and J ends were trimmed by 8 bases and 0 bases, with 5 bases remaining between them. Germline assignment: CDR1 MGHDK and CDR2 SYGVNS. The CDR3 contains 13 residues. Here the CDR3 reads CASRGSYNSPLHF. The CDR3 DNA is TGTGCCAGCCGGGGCTCCTATAATTCACCCCTCCACTTT.

This chain links TRBV2 with TRBJ2-7; maybe TRBD2 (7 bases). V was pared by 8 bases and J by 5 bases, with 19 bases between. CDR1 SNHLY and CDR2 FYNNEI come from the germline V gene. The CDR3 runs to 14 residues. The CDR3 coding sequence is TGTGCCAGCGCGGGGGAGGGGGGGCTCGACGAGCAGTACGTC. Its protein product is CASAGEGGLDEQYV.

J is TRBJ2-4 and V is TRBV4-2; no clear D. The germline V and J ends were trimmed by 0 bases and 3 bases, with 12 bases remaining between them. CDR3 length equals 16 residues. Germline lookup yields CDR1 LGHNA and CDR2 YNFKEQ. The CDR3 reads CASSQEQAFGKNIQYF. As DNA, the CDR3 is TGTGCCAGCAGCCAAGAGCAGGCTTTTGGCAAAAACATTCAGTACTTC.

This chain joins TRBV5-6 and TRBJ2-5; 9 bases map to TRBD1. CDR1 SGHDT and CDR2 YYEEEE come from the germline V gene. This CDR3 has 16 amino acids. Trimming cost V 1 base and J 5 bases; bases outside gene matches: 9. CDR3 amino acids: CASSLTDRGVQETQYF. In DNA form, the CDR3 reads TGTGCCAGCAGCTTGACGGACAGGGGTGTGCAGGAGACCCAGTACTTC.

This clone was seen more than once but under ten times. The chain carries TRBV7-9 and TRBJ2-3; 7 bases agree with TRBD2. Germline V lookup: CDR1 SEHNR, CDR2 FQNEAQ (reference sequence). V dropped 1 base and J dropped 0; count of bases not matched to a gene: 4. There are 16 residues in the CDR3. The CDR3 loop reads CASSLGLAASTDTQYF. The CDR3, as DNA: TGTGCCAGCAGCTTAGGACTAGCAGCTAGCACAGATACGCAGTATTTT. Complete variable domain (other parts from reference TRBV7-9 and TRBJ2-3): DTGVSQNPRHKITKRGQNVTFRCDPISEHNRLYWYRQTLGQGPEFLTYFQNEAQLEKSRLLSDRFSAERPKGSFSTLEIQRTEQGDSAMYLCASSLGLAASTDTQYFGPGTRLTVL.